A selection of T cell receptor beta chains follows, all from one sample in a study of T-cell memory formation after mild COVID-19. Using its own MiXCR run on the 5' RACE reads, TCRdb lists one record per CDR3 protein. The profile shows roughly 62,000 distinct CDR3 sequences, 9.3% of them singletons. Sequenced sample: PBMCs or a T cell subset sorted from them (not recorded which). All receptors derive from a man aged 18 to 35 who had mild COVID-19 (a few samples of this study predate the infection). Cell type and time point are not known. The CDR3 runs from the conserved cysteine through the conserved F or W. The D gene is left open where the match is weak. Only some rows state a clone size, as once, few, many or a class for expanded clones.

abundance	d_gene	j_gene	v_gene	CDR3nt	CDR3aa
-	TRBD1	TRBJ1-6	TRBV7-2	TGTGCCAGCAGCTTCACAGGGGGCAGGACATCACCCCTCCACTTT	CASSFTGGRTSPLHF
few	-	TRBJ2-6	TRBV9	TGTGCCAGCAGCGACGGGATTGGGGCCAACGTCCTGACTTTC	CASSDGIGANVLTF
few	-	TRBJ1-2	TRBV10-3	TGTGCCATCAGTAGTGGTGGCCAGTATAACTATGGCTACACCTTC	CAISSGGQYNYGYTF
-	-	TRBJ2-5	TRBV12-3/TRBV12-4	TGTGCCAGCAGTTTAAGGGGTAGGGGAGGCCAAGAGACCCAGTACTTC	CASSLRGRGGQETQYF
few	-	TRBJ1-1	TRBV5-1	TGCGCCAGCAGCGCGGGACAACAGAACACTGAAGCTTTCTTT	CASSAGQQNTEAFF
few	-	TRBJ2-3	TRBV10-3	TGTGCCGTCGGGGGTCACACAGATACGCAGTATTTT	CAVGGHTDTQYF
few	TRBD2	TRBJ2-2	TRBV20-1	TGCAGTGCTAGAGATCAGCGGGGCGGTGGGGCCGGGGAGCTGTTTTTT	CSARDQRGGGAGELFF
-	-	TRBJ2-7	TRBV28	TGTGCCAGCAGTTTAGCAGGCAGATACGAGCAGTACTTC	CASSLAGRYEQYF
few	TRBD1	TRBJ2-3	TRBV5-4	TGTGCCAGCAGCTTGGGAGGGACAGGGGGGAGGGACCTAGCCACAGATACGCAGTATTTT	CASSLGGTGGRDLATDTQYF
few	-	TRBJ1-5	TRBV29-1	TGCAGCGTTACCTTCGACAGCCTCAATCAGCCCCAGCATTTT	CSVTFDSLNQPQHF
-	TRBD2	TRBJ2-1	TRBV10-3	TGTGCCATCAGTCAGCCGGGGGGGGCCTACAATGAGCAGTTCTTC	CAISQPGGAYNEQFF
-	-	TRBJ1-1	TRBV6-2/TRBV6-3	TGTGCCAGCAGATTAGTAACTGAAGCTTTCTTT	CASRLVTEAFF
few	-	TRBJ2-1	TRBV4-3	TGCGCCAGCAGCCCTACACGTTACAATGAGCAGTTCTTC	CASSPTRYNEQFF
-	-	TRBJ1-2	TRBV12-3/TRBV12-4	TGTGCCAGCAGTTTAGCATTGTTATCAAAACCCTATGGCTACACCTTC	CASSLALLSKPYGYTF
many	-	TRBJ2-7	TRBV29-1	TGCAGCGTTAGTCAGAACTACGAGCAGTACTTC	CSVSQNYEQYF
-	-	TRBJ2-3	TRBV7-2	TGTGCCAGCAGCCGGCGTGTCAGGGGCGATACGCAGTATTTT	CASSRRVRGDTQYF
-	-	TRBJ2-5	TRBV27	TGTGCCAGCAGTTCCCCGGCGAGCCTAGAGACCCAGTACTTC	CASSSPASLETQYF
-	-	TRBJ2-5	TRBV12-3/TRBV12-4	TGTGCCAGCAGCCCGGGGGGACAGGCTCAAGAGACCCAGTACTTC	CASSPGGQAQETQYF
-	-	TRBJ2-3	TRBV6-2/TRBV6-3	TGTGCCAGCAGTTCTGGGCCTAGGGATACGCAGTATTTT	CASSSGPRDTQYF
few	-	TRBJ1-5	TRBV6-2/TRBV6-3	TGTGCCAGCAGCTACGGGGGATGGAATCAGCCCCAGCATTTT	CASSYGGWNQPQHF
-	TRBD1	TRBJ1-1	TRBV4-3	TGCGCCAGCACGCGGGACAGGGTGGGCACTGAAGCTTTCTTT	CASTRDRVGTEAFF
-	-	TRBJ2-2	TRBV27	TGTGCCAGCAGTTTATTTAACACCGGGGAGCTGTTTTTT	CASSLFNTGELFF